This T cell receptor beta chain was identified during a study of T cell clonotyping in hematopoietic cell transplantation. The data were produced by immunoSEQ multiplex PCR, yet TCRdb's version contains in-frame clones alone and is incomplete. The repertoire holds tens of thousands of clones, over 60% seen once, with about 5.9% in the top ten. This CDR3 is 13 amino acids long. V was shortened by 5 bases and J by 4 bases, with 14 bases between the two germline ends. Germline V gene data show CDR1 as GTSNPN and CDR2 as SVGIG (reference sequence). As for time point: recipient sample about 28 days before transplant, after cytoreduction. Blood collection times were about day -28 and days 30, 100, 180 posttransplant. This clone was seen a few times.

The specimen was peripheral blood mononuclear cells, collected before stem cell transplant. The rearrangement joins TRBV30 to TRBJ1-2; D unclear. The origin of this receptor is a man over 45 with myelodysplastic syndrome. Some clones in this sample may be carry-over from other donors' samples. The CDR3 loop is CAWLPDLAYGYTF. The CDR3 DNA reads TGTGCCTGGCTTCCGGACTTAGCCTATGGCTACACCTTC.